Given below is one T cell receptor beta chain in context. Primers used in a second PCR of roughly 6 to 11 cycles were a sample-barcoded 5' primer and a J-beta primer mix. A single record per CDR3 protein comes from TCRdb applying MiXCR to the 5' RACE reads. The sample records roughly 800,000 distinct CDR3 sequences, approximately 25% being singletons. They isolated at least 6 million PBMCs from each sample. This sample is drawn from a study of blood T cells in healthy people across ages. Germline-derived CDR1 and CDR2 are SGHTA and FQGNSA. The length of the CDR3 is 16 residues. The germline V and J ends were trimmed by 1 base and 2 bases, with 14 bases remaining between them. These data also featured in a second study, about T cells of mothers and their children. That source reports: A few healthy Caucasian mothers gave samples, and so did their six children. Persistent microchimeric T cell clones were sought, and none were detected.

The J gene is TRBJ1-2, the V gene TRBV7-2, with a tentative D call TRBD1 (5 bases). The sample consisted of blood. The sequence was collected from a boy younger than 18 in good health. In nucleotides, the CDR3 is TGTGCCAGCAGCTTAGGGGGGGAGAAGAGCAACTATGGCTACACCTTC. Translated: CASSLGGEKSNYGYTF.